Presented here are 11 T cell receptor beta chains from one specimen sequenced in a study of identical twins. TCRdb reprocessed the 5' RACE reads with MiXCR, giving one entry per CDR3 protein. The table lists over 250,000 distinct CDR3 sequences, 9.5% of them singletons. The data were also submitted as part of a second study, on yellow fever vaccine responses in identical twins.

Sequenced material: CD8+ T cells sorted from blood. The receptor source for this set is a woman younger than 35 in good health.

This rearrangement joins TRBV6-1 to TRBJ2-5, with D tentatively TRBD1 (5 bases). The CDR3 has 18 residues. Germline CDR1 is MNHNS and CDR2 is SASEGT. V dropped 6 bases and J dropped 5 bases, with 28 bases sitting between them. DNA for the CDR3: TGTGCCAGCAGGGATGAGACAGTCCTAGGGCTAACCGGGGAGACCCAGTACTTC. It translates to CASRDETVLGLTGETQYF.

This clonotype occurred many times. The gene calls are TRBV20-1 and TRBJ1-1; 7 bases are a match to TRBD1. V lost 5 bases, J lost 8 bases, and 2 bases stayed unmatched. The germline V gene encodes CDR1 DFQATT and CDR2 SNEGSKA (reference sequence). The CDR3 consists of 10 residues. The CDR3 nucleotides are TGCAGTGCTGGACAGGTAGAAGCTTTCTTT. Protein product: CSAGQVEAFF.

This clonotype was seen ten or more times. The V and J genes are TRBV20-1 and TRBJ2-1; TRBD1 agrees at 11 bases. Germline V gene lookup returns CDR1 DFQATT and CDR2 SNEGSKA (reference sequence). V gave up 0 bases and J gave up 7 bases; unmatched junction bases: 8. The CDR3 consists of 16 residues. The CDR3 DNA follows: TGCAGTGCTAGAGATCCGTGGGGACAGGGGGATAATGAGCAGTTCTTC. Amino acids: CSARDPWGQGDNEQFF.

This clonotype was observed many times. The V gene is TRBV4-3, the J gene TRBJ2-2; D gene uncertain. V lost 0 bases to trimming and J lost 10 bases, with 15 bases between them. The CDR3 runs 15 residues. The germline gives CDR1 LGHNA, CDR2 YSLEER. CDR3 bases: TGCGCCAGCAGCCAAGATATATCAGTCATCCAGGAGCTGTTTTTT. Protein sequence: CASSQDISVIQELFF.

The rearrangement joins TRBV5-4 to TRBJ2-2; 8 nucleotides agree with TRBD1. J was trimmed by 4 bases and V by 2 bases; bases with no gene match: 4. The CDR3 runs to 15 residues. In germline, CDR1 is SGHNT, CDR2 YYREEE (reference sequence). CDR3 protein: CASSLDRGFTGELFF. The CDR3 bases are TGTGCCAGCAGCTTAGACAGGGGTTTCACCGGGGAGCTGTTTTTT.

This clonotype was found a few times. The chain couples TRBV2 to TRBJ2-4; no firm D call. Trimming left V 2 bases short and J 2 bases short, with 13 bases between. This CDR3 spans 16 amino acids. Germline loops: CDR1 SNHLY, CDR2 FYNNEI. The chain's CDR3 is CASSETPESPKNIQYF. CDR3 bases: TGTGCCAGCAGTGAAACCCCCGAAAGTCCCAAAAACATTCAGTACTTC.

This clonotype was counted only a few times. The genes are TRBV11-2 and TRBJ2-3; D is perhaps TRBD2 (6 bases). The CDR3 is 16 residues long. Trimming pared 1 base from V and 5 bases from J, leaving 16 bases between. Germline values: CDR1 SGHAT, CDR2 FQNNGV. In DNA, the CDR3 is TGTGCCAGCAGCTTAGGGGACTCTTGGGATAGAGATACGCAGTATTTT. Its protein product is CASSLGDSWDRDTQYF.

This clonotype occurred many times. The chain uses TRBV29-1 and TRBJ2-5, with D perhaps assigned TRBD1 or TRBD2 (5 bases each). CDR3 length: 12 residues. V was trimmed by 2 bases and J by 3 bases, leaving 7 bases between them. From germline, CDR1 is SQVTM and CDR2 ANQGSEA. In nucleotides, the CDR3 is TGCAGCGTTGAATTGGGGGAAGAGACCCAGTACTTC. It encodes CSVELGEETQYF.

Ten or more counts support this clonotype. This sequence joins TRBV12-3 or TRBV12-4 and TRBJ1-2; no reliable D call. This CDR3 is 13 amino acids long. Trimming removed 5 bases from V and 7 bases from J, with 14 bases in between. The CDR3, as DNA: TGTGCCAGCAGTCCGGACGGCCTCTCTGGCTACACCTTC. Protein product: CASSPDGLSGYTF.

This clonotype was observed a handful of times. The J gene is TRBJ2-3, the V gene TRBV27; D is undetermined. Germline V gene lookup returns CDR1 MNHEY and CDR2 SMNVEV (reference sequence). V lost 2 bases, J lost 2 bases, and 5 bases lay in between. The CDR3 covers 13 residues. The CDR3 spells CASSLIFTDTQYF. In nucleotides, the CDR3 is TGTGCCAGCAGTTTAATTTTCACAGATACGCAGTATTTT.

This clonotype was picked up many times. This sequence joins TRBV28 and TRBJ2-5, with a possible D match to TRBD1 (5 bases). Per the germline V gene, CDR1 is MDHEN and CDR2 is SYDVKM. CDR3 length equals 14 residues. V shed 3 bases and J shed 2 bases, with 10 bases lying between them. CDR3 amino acids: CASSLGQGQETQYF. CDR3 in DNA: TGTGCCAGCAGTTTGGGGCAGGGTCAAGAGACCCAGTACTTC.